The 16 T cell receptor beta chains below were found in one sample sequenced in a study of T cell clonality in common variable immunodeficiency. Here immunoSEQ multiplex PCR was the method, and the copy in TCRdb shows in-frame clones only, minus some. The sample contains 50,000 to 60,000 clones, none of them singletons. The source material was peripheral blood mononuclear cells. The receptors originated from a person between 18 and 75 years old in good health.

This clone has a handful of counts. The read ends 3 residues early relative to the CDR3; the germline J gene fills the gap. This sequence joins TRBV2 and TRBJ1-3, with D tentatively TRBD1 (6 bases). Per germline, CDR1 SNHLY and CDR2 FYNNEI. The length of the CDR3 is 18 residues. V was pared by 3 bases and J by 2 bases, with 20 bases between. The CDR3 is CASSERGGWDFTGNTIYF. The part of the CDR3 DNA that was read is TGTGCCAGCAGTGAGAGGGGGGGCTGGGATTTCACTGGAAACACC.

This clone has at least ten counts. The sequenced fragment ends 3 residues before the CDR3 boundary, so the rest is inferred from the germline J gene. The chain is built from TRBV18 and TRBJ2-7; D is uncertain. CDR1 and CDR2 from the germline V gene are KGHSH and LQKENI. There are 16 residues in the CDR3. Between the trimmed V and J ends, which lost 2 bases and 0 bases, there was a span of 14 bases. The sequenced CDR3 bases are TGTGCCAGCTCACCAACATCAAGCGAAGCCTCCTACGAG. Translated, it gives CASSPTSSEASYE. The CDR3 as a whole reads CASSPTSSEASYEQYF. Together with reference TRBV18 and TRBJ2-7, the CDR3 gives the full variable domain: NAGVMQNPRHLVRRRGQEARLRCSPMKGHSHVYWYRQLPEEGLKFMVYLQKENIIDESGMPKERFSAEFPKEGPSILRIQQVVRGDSAAYFCASSPTSSEASYEQYFGPGTRLTVT.

This clone was observed at least ten times. The CDR3 extends 3 residues past the end of the read, so its final part is completed from the germline J gene. The gene calls are TRBV20-1 and TRBJ2-7, with a weak D call TRBD2 (5 bases). CDR3 length: 16 amino acids. The germline V gene encodes CDR1 DFQATT and CDR2 SNEGSKA (reference sequence). V was shortened by 3 bases and J by 4 bases, with 22 bases between the two germline ends. The part of the CDR3 DNA that was read is TGCAGTGCTAGTGGGCGGGCAGGTTCTTCGGGATACGAG. It codes for CSASGRAGSSGYE. The CDR3 as a whole reads CSASGRAGSSGYEQYF.

The table lists this clone with many counts. The CDR3 extends 3 residues past the end of the read, so its final part is completed from the germline J gene. The rearrangement links TRBV5-4 to TRBJ2-5; the match to TRBD1 covers 10 bases. The germline V gene encodes CDR1 SGHNT and CDR2 YYREEE (reference sequence). The CDR3 extends over 16 amino acids. Unmatched junction bases numbered 10, after V lost 3 bases and J lost 5 bases. The DNA read from the CDR3 is TGTGCCAGCAGCTCCCTTGGGACAGGGGAGGGGGAGACC. This translates into CASSSLGTGEGET. The CDR3, in full, reads CASSSLGTGEGETQYF.

This clone turned up a few times. The read stops 3 residues short of the end of the CDR3; the missing end is completed from the germline J gene. This chain links TRBV7-6 with TRBJ2-5; 8 bases align to TRBD1. Trimming at V came to 5 bases and at J to 4 bases, leaving 9 bases not matched to a gene. This CDR3 has 15 residues. Germline values: CDR1 SGHVS, CDR2 FNYEAQ. The CDR3 reads CASSLPGQETETQYF. The part of the CDR3 DNA that was read is TGTGCCAGCAGCCTACCGGGACAGGAGACAGAGACC. Full variable domain (remainder filled in from reference TRBV7-6 and TRBJ2-5): GAGVSQSPRYKVTKRGQDVALRCDPISGHVSLYWYRQALGQGPEFLTYFNYEAQQDKSGLPNDRFSAERPEGSISTLTIQRTEQRDSAMYRCASSLPGQETETQYFGPGTRLLVL.

This clone came up many times. The read falls 3 residues short of the CDR3 end, and the missing part is taken from the germline J gene. The chain employs TRBV20-1 and TRBJ1-2; 7 nucleotides align to TRBD1. The CDR3 extends over 13 amino acids. The germline V gene has CDR1 DFQATT and CDR2 SNEGSKA (reference sequence). After removal of 0 bases from V and 5 bases from J, the junction contained 3 bases not matched to a gene. The CDR3 protein is CSARDQQGYGYTF. Partial CDR3 DNA: TGCAGTGCTAGAGATCAACAGGGGTATGGC.

This clone was seen many times. The read stops 3 residues short of the end of the CDR3; the missing end is completed from the germline J gene. The rearrangement joins TRBV10-3 to TRBJ2-1, with 9 bases matching TRBD1. The CDR3 extends over 15 amino acids. Trimming removed 3 bases from V and 5 bases from J; junction bases left unmatched: 5. Germline V lookup: CDR1 ENHRY, CDR2 SYGVKD. CDR3: CAISDPGQGHNEQFF. The part of the CDR3 DNA that was read is TGTGCCATCAGTGATCCGGGACAGGGACACAATGAG.

Note on this clone: The CDR3 end is not reached by the read, which stops 3 residues before it; the germline J gene fills it in. V is TRBV18 and J is TRBJ1-1, with TRBD1 identical over 7 bases. The CDR3 runs to 17 residues. V trimming: 6 bases; J trimming: 1 base; junction bases outside the gene matches: 14. Germline CDR1 reads KGHSH; CDR2 reads LQKENI. The CDR3 protein is CASSSSGTASKNTEAFF. The DNA read from the CDR3 is TGTGCCAGCTCTTCCTCCGGGACAGCAAGCAAGAACACTGAA.

For this clone: The read is 3 residues too short to cover the CDR3 end, so that end is filled in from the germline J gene. The chain is built from TRBV19 and TRBJ2-2; 9 bases match TRBD1. Germline lookup yields CDR1 LNHDA and CDR2 SQIVND (reference sequence). This CDR3 contains 15 residues. Here the CDR3 reads CASSTLTGGNEKLFF. The sequenced part of the CDR3 DNA is TGTGCCAGTAGTACCCTGACAGGGGGAAATGAAAAG.

This clone was seen many times. With the read ending 3 residues before the CDR3 end, the germline J gene is used to fill in that end. The chain has TRBV6-2 or TRBV6-3 and TRBJ1-1, with D possibly TRBD1 on 5 matching bases. Germline V CDR1 and CDR2: MNHEY, SVGEGT. Trimming left V 3 bases short and J 1 base short, with 12 bases between. This CDR3 region has 15 residues. CDR3 bases read: TGTGCCAGCAGTTATGACGAAACAGGGAACACTGAA. It encodes CASSYDETGNTE. The full CDR3 is CASSYDETGNTEAFF.

This clone was detected ten times or more. Read coverage stops 3 residues before the CDR3 terminus; the germline J gene supplies the remainder. The chain recombines TRBV29-1 with TRBJ1-5, with 9 positions matching TRBD1. CDR3 length: 17 residues. The germline gives CDR1 SQVTM, CDR2 ANQGSEA. V shed 4 bases and J 0 bases; nucleotides not matched to a gene: 10. The CDR3 spells CSVGGTGLLYSNQPQHF. Partial CDR3 DNA: TGCAGCGTTGGGGGGACAGGGCTTTTGTATAGCAATCAGCCC.

This clone was detected a few times. Read sequence stops 3 residues before the CDR3 end, and the germline J gene provides the missing end. This sequence joins TRBV7-3 and TRBJ1-2, with D unresolved. Germline loops: CDR1 SGHTA, CDR2 FQGTGA. The CDR3 contains 16 residues. CDR3 sequence: CASSLTVAGSYNDYTF. The part of the CDR3 DNA that was read is TGTGCCAGCAGCTTAACGGTAGCGGGGTCCTACAATGAC.

This clone has at least ten counts. At one end the junction does not follow the germline gene, possibly because of a read error. The missing CDR3 end, 3 residues past where the read stops, is filled in from the germline J gene. The chain is built from TRBV4-2 and TRBJ2-3; TRBD1 is a possible D gene (6 bases). Germline V lookup: CDR1 LGHNA, CDR2 YNFKEQ. This CDR3 has 15 amino acids. This CDR3 reads CASSLIGGTTDTQYF. CDR3 DNA, as far as it was read: TGCGCCAGCAGCCTTATAGGGGGAACCACAGATACG.

This clone was seen only a few times. The CDR3 is cut off 3 residues early in the read; its end comes from the germline J gene. The chain couples TRBV19 to TRBJ1-2; 8 positions match TRBD1. Germline V gene sequence: CDR1 LNHDA, CDR2 SQIVND (reference sequence). The CDR3 loop spans 20 amino acids. CDR3 DNA, as far as it was read: TGTGCCAGTAGTAGCCTGACTAGCGGGAGGACCGACAGGGGATACAATGAC. Its protein is CASSSLTSGRTDRGYND. The CDR3 as a whole reads CASSSLTSGRTDRGYNDYTF.

This clone was counted many times. The missing CDR3 end, 3 residues past where the read stops, is filled in from the germline J gene. This rearrangement joins TRBV18 to TRBJ1-1, with D tentatively TRBD1 (6 bases). Trimming took off 4 bases at V and 1 base at J, with 13 bases between the two ends. This CDR3 comprises 15 residues. Germline V lookup: CDR1 KGHSH, CDR2 LQKENI. The sequenced CDR3 bases are TGTGCCAGCTCACTACTGGACAGCCCGAACACTGAA. Its protein is CASSLLDSPNTE. In full, the CDR3 reads CASSLLDSPNTEAFF.

This clone showed up many times. The read ends 3 residues shy of where the CDR3 ends; the end is completed using the germline J gene. V usage is TRBV5-1 and J usage is TRBJ1-1; tentative D call: TRBD1 (6 bases). The CDR3 length is 14 residues. Germline V CDR1 and CDR2: SGHRS, YFSETQ. V was shortened by 4 bases and J by 4 bases, with 14 bases between the two germline ends. This CDR3 reads CASSPTGWGTEAFF. Partial CDR3 DNA: TGCGCCAGCAGCCCCACAGGGTGGGGCACTGAA. The full variable domain, with the rest looked up from reference TRBV5-1 and TRBJ1-1, is KAGVTQTPRYLIKTRGQQVTLSCSPISGHRSVSWYQQTPGQGLQFLFEYFSETQRNKGNFPGRFSGRQFSNSRSEMNVSTLELGDSALYLCASSPTGWGTEAFFGQGTRLTVV.